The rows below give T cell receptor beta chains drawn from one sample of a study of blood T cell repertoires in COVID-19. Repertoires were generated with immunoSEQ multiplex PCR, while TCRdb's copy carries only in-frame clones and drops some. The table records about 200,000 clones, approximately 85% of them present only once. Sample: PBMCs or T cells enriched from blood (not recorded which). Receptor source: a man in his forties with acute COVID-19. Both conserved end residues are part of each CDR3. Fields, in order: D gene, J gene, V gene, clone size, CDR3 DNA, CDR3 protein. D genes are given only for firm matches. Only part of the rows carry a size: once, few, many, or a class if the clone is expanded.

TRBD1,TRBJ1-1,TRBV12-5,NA,TGTGCTAGTGGTCGGGACAGGGTTAACACTGAAGCTTTCTTT,CASGRDRVNTEAFF
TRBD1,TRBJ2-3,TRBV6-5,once,TGTGCCAGCAGTCTCGACAGGGACACAGATACGCAGTATTTT,CASSLDRDTDTQYF
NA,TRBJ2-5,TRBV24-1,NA,TGTGCCACCAGTGACTTTTTAAGTCGACTGCTTCAAGAGACCCAGTACTTC,CATSDFLSRLLQETQYF
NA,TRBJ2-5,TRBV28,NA,TGTGCCAGCGGTCCCAGGCAAGAGACCCAGTACTTC,CASGPRQETQYF
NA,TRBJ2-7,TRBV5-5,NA,TGTGCCAGCAGCTCGATGACTGTCTCCTACGAGCAGTACTTC,CASSSMTVSYEQYF
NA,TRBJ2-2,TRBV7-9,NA,TGTGCCACGCCTACCGAGCGGGCGAACACCGGGGAGCTGTTTTTT,CATPTERANTGELFF
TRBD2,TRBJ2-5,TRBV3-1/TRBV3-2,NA,TGTGCCAGCAGCCAACAAGCGTCTAGCGGGGAGACCCAGTACTTC,CASSQQASSGETQYF
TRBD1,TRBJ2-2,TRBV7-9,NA,TGTGCCAGCAGCCCCCAACAGGGGCGAGCCGGGGAGCTGTTTTTT,CASSPQQGRAGELFF
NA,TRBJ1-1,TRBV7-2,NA,TGTGCCAGCAGCCAATACAGCTACACTGAAGCTTTCTTT,CASSQYSYTEAFF
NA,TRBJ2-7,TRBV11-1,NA,TGTGCCAGCAGCCCGGGGGGCAGCTTCGAGCAGTACTTC,CASSPGGSFEQYF
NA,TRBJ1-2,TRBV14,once,TGTGCCAGCAGCCATGAACAGAACTATGGCTACACCTTC,CASSHEQNYGYTF
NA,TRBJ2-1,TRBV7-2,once,TGTGCCAGGTACTACGGGGGCAATGAGCAGTTCTTC,CARYYGGNEQFF
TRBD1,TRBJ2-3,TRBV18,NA,TGTGCCAGCTCAACCCAAGGGGGCTACACAGATACGCAGTATTTT,CASSTQGGYTDTQYF
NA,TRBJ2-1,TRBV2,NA,TGTGCCAGCCGCTCCTCTAGAGACAATGAGCAGTTCTTC,CASRSSRDNEQFF
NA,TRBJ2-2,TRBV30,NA,TGTGCCTGGAGTGTTCGAGACTTCCCGGCCGGGGAGCTGTTTTTT,CAWSVRDFPAGELFF
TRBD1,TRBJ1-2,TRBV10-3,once,TGTGCCATCAGTGAACAGGGGATTACTTATGGCTACACCTTC,CAISEQGITYGYTF
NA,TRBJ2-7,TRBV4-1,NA,TGCGCCAGCAGCCAAGATCCGCCGGGACAACACGAGCAGTACTTC,CASSQDPPGQHEQYF
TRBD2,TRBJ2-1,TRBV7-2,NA,TGTGCCAGCAGCTCCGGGACTAGCTCCTACAATGAGCAGTTCTTC,CASSSGTSSYNEQFF
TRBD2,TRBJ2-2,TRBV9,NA,TGTGCCAGCAGCGCAGGACTAGTGGGCGCCGGGGAGCTGTTTTTT,CASSAGLVGAGELFF
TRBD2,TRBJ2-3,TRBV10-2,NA,TGCGCCAGCAGTGAGGAAAGACTAGCGGGAACGCAGTATTTT,CASSEERLAGTQYF
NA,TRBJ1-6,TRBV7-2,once,TGTGCCAGCAGCTTATTAGGGGATAATTCACCCCTCCACTTT,CASSLLGDNSPLHF
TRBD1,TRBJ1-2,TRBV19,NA,TGTGCCACCCAATCCCTGTCCGGGACAGGCAGGTTTCTCTATGGCTACACCTTC,CATQSLSGTGRFLYGYTF
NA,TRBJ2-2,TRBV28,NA,TGTGCCAGCGTCACTGGGAACACCGGGGAGCTGTTTTTT,CASVTGNTGELFF
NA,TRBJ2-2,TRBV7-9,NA,TGTGCCAGCAGCTTAGATGGGGGCAGACGCACCGGGGAGCTGTTTTTT,CASSLDGGRRTGELFF
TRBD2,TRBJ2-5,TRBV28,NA,TGTGCCGAGCAGGCGGGAGGGGGGGAGACCCAGTACTTC,CAEQAGGGETQYF
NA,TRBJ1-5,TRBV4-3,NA,TGCGCCAGCAGCCAAGATTTATCGGATCAGCCCCAGCATTTT,CASSQDLSDQPQHF
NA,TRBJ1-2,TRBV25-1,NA,TGTGCCAGCAGTGAACTGTCGGGGGACTATGGCTACACCTTC,CASSELSGDYGYTF
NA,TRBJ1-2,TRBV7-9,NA,TGTGCCAGCACCTCCGACGGGAACTATGGCTACACCTTC,CASTSDGNYGYTF
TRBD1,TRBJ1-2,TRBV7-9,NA,TGTGCCAGCAGCTTAGGAACAGGGGATAGGAATGGCTACACCTTC,CASSLGTGDRNGYTF